The 5 T cell receptor beta chains reported below all come from one sample, sequenced in a study of cytomegalovirus exposure and HLA in healthy donors. Use of 60 Vbeta and 13 Jbeta primers characterized the PCR. Produced via immunoSEQ multiplex PCR; TCRdb's table is partial and in-frame only. The sample includes roughly 20,000 clones, around 77% of them seen just once. The sequencing sample was made of PBMCs. Receptors were obtained from a man aged 60 to 69 in good health and CMV-seronegative.

Judged by abundance, this clone is medium-sized. The chain uses TRBV6-5 and TRBJ1-2; D may be TRBD1 (5 bases). CDR3 size: 12 residues. Germline-derived CDR1 and CDR2 are MNHEY and SVGAGI. V lost 2 bases to trimming and J lost 6 bases, with 7 bases between them. CDR3 sequence: CASSYRGDGYTF. As DNA, the CDR3 is TGTGCCAGCAGTTACAGGGGTGATGGCTACACCTTC.

The chain joins TRBV30 to TRBJ1-2; the D is unclear. Germline CDR1 GTSNPN, CDR2 SVGIG (reference sequence). The CDR3 is 12 residues long. V gave up 3 bases and J gave up 4 bases, with 9 bases separating them. The CDR3 spells CAWRGSGYGYTF. DNA for the CDR3: TGTGCCTGGAGGGGTTCGGGCTATGGCTACACCTTC.

This clone was seen more than once but under ten times. CDR3 in DNA: TGTGCCAGCAGTTTCCTGGCAGGCCCCCCAGAGACCCAGTACTTC. Translated: CASSFLAGPPETQYF. The chain recombines TRBV27 with TRBJ2-5; the D is unclear. The V gene lost 3 bases and the J gene lost 4 bases, with 15 bases spanning the gap. Per the germline V gene, CDR1 is MNHEY and CDR2 is SMNVEV (reference sequence). CDR3 size: 15 residues.

To note about this clone: One end of the junction varies from germline; a read error may be responsible. CDR3 nucleotide sequence: TGTTCCAGCAGCTTGAGCGGGAGAAGTGGAGAGACCCAGTACTTC. Encoded protein: CSSSLSGRSGETQYF. The chain uses TRBV7-2 and TRBJ2-5, with 8 nucleotides matching TRBD2. The CDR3 runs 15 residues. Germline assignment: CDR1 SGHTA and CDR2 FQGNSA.

The sample holds one count of this clone. Compared with germline, one end of the junction differs, possibly owing to a read error. This chain connects TRBV7-9 to TRBJ2-7; the match to TRBD2 covers 8 bases. Germline lookup yields CDR1 SEHNR and CDR2 FQNEAQ (reference sequence). The CDR3 consists of 17 residues. This chain's CDR3 is CSSSLAFGGTRSAEQYF. The CDR3 nucleotides are TGTTCCAGCAGCTTAGCTTTTGGAGGGACTAGATCGGCCGAGCAGTACTTC.